Listed below are T cell receptor beta chains from one sample, sequenced in a study of cytomegalovirus exposure and HLA in healthy donors. Sequencing was performed with immunoSEQ multiplex PCR; in TCRdb, only in-frame clones are kept and a portion is missing. The table includes around 130,000 clones, around 80% detected once. Sequencing used PBMCs. These receptors originate from a woman aged 18-29 years in good health and CMV-seronegative. CDR3s leave out the opening cysteine and the closing phenylalanine or tryptophan. The order of the fields is J gene, V gene, clone size, CDR3 protein. Part of the rows lack a size; the others show once, few, many or a class for expanded clones.

TRBJ1-3,TRBV14,NA,ASSRTGPNSGNTIY
TRBJ1-5,TRBV7-2,NA,ASSIRTGLDQPQH
TRBJ1-1,TRBV27,NA,ASSLWRGLENTEAF
TRBJ2-7,TRBV5-8,NA,ASSPKFGTSGRSYEQY
TRBJ1-5,TRBV10-3,NA,ATSGGNSNQPQH
TRBJ2-5,TRBV18,NA,ASSPRGGQETQY
TRBJ1-6,TRBV23-1,NA,ASSPPPGRNSPLH
TRBJ2-5,TRBV7-9,NA,AAGTTSMKTQY
TRBJ2-3,TRBV21-1,once,ASSKWRRVSCSDTQY
TRBJ1-1,TRBV2,NA,ASSYDTEAF
TRBJ1-3,TRBV6-5,few,ASSYVRGFGGNTIY
TRBJ2-1,TRBV29-1,few,SVDTTSGIRDEQF
TRBJ2-1,TRBV7-3,NA,ASSPTGVDEQF
TRBJ1-2,TRBV6-5,NA,ASSAVSAGGST
TRBJ1-1,TRBV6-5,NA,ASSWRGTEAF
TRBJ1-2,TRBV15,NA,ATSRDSGQVRAGYT
TRBJ1-1,TRBV6-5,NA,ASSYGPVNTEAF
TRBJ1-2,TRBV27,once,ASSFRGRGYT
TRBJ2-3,TRBV7-9,NA,ASSLGWRSTDTQY
TRBJ2-6,TRBV10-3,NA,AIRDSSGANGLT
TRBJ2-5,TRBV5-4,NA,ASRRDRVSQETQY
TRBJ1-2,TRBV5-4,NA,ASSWGQGRRIEGYT
TRBJ2-3,TRBV11-2,few,ASSSPSSSSTQY
TRBJ2-3,TRBV10-3,NA,AISEMLASTDTQY
TRBJ2-6,TRBV18,NA,ASSPIGTGGVLT
TRBJ1-6,TRBV7-9,NA,SSSLNTPPLH
TRBJ1-6,TRBV7-9,NA,ASSPIGRDLSPLH
TRBJ2-3,TRBV5-4,NA,ASSFGGRWSDTQY
NA,TRBV5-8,NA,ASSRTASYEQY
TRBJ1-1,TRBV10-3,NA,AISEVTYTGAAF
TRBJ1-1,TRBV5-1,NA,ASSLTMTGYGGTEAF
TRBJ2-3,TRBV9,once,ASSAGVVVLTDTQY
NA,TRBV11-1,NA,ASSPRWTIDVYEQY
TRBJ1-5,TRBV4-2,NA,ASSQEISRIGNQPQH
TRBJ2-1,TRBV11-1,few,ASSLTAGGLYEQF
TRBJ2-1,TRBV21-1,NA,ASSKGGTGGLLRPRF
TRBJ1-5,TRBV6-1,NA,ASSESRQYSNQPQH
TRBJ2-1,TRBV5-1,NA,ASSAGLAGQNEQF
TRBJ2-1,TRBV7-8,NA,ASSAQYRTSPNNEQF
TRBJ1-1,TRBV27,NA,ASSSPRTGGWTEAF
TRBJ2-7,TRBV15,NA,ATSRARFYEQY
TRBJ2-7,TRBV6-1,NA,ASSAERDYEQY
TRBJ1-6,TRBV30,NA,AWSVEVNSPLH
TRBJ2-3,TRBV2,NA,ARTGGGGDTQY